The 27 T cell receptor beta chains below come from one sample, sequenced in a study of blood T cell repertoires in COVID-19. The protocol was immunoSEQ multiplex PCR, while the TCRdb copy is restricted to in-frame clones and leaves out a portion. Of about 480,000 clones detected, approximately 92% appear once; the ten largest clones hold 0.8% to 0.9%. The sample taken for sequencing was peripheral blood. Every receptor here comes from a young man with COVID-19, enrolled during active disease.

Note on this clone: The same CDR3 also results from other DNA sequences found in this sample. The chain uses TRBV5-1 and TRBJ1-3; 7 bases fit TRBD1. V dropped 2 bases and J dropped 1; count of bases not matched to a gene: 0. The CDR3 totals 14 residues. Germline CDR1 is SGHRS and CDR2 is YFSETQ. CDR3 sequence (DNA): TGCGCCAGCAGCTTACAGGGGTCTGGAAACACCATATATTTT. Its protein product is CASSLQGSGNTIYF.

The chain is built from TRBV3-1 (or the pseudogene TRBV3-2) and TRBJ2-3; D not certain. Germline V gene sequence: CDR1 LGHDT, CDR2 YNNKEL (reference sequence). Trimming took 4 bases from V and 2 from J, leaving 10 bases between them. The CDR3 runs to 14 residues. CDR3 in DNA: TGTGCCAGCAGCCGAATTGACTCCACAGATACGCAGTATTTT. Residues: CASSRIDSTDTQYF.

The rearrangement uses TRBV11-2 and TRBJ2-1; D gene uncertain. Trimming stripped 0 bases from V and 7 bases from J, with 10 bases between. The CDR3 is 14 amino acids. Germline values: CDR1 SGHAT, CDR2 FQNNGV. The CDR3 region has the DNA TGTGCCAGCAGCTTAGATAACCTAAATAATGAGCAGTTCTTC. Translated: CASSLDNLNNEQFF. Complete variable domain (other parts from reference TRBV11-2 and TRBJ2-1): EAGVAQSPRYKIIEKRQSVAFWCNPISGHATLYWYQQILGQGPKLLIQFQNNGVVDDSQLPKDRFSAERLKGVDSTLKIQPAKLEDSAVYLCASSLDNLNNEQFFGPGTRLTVL.

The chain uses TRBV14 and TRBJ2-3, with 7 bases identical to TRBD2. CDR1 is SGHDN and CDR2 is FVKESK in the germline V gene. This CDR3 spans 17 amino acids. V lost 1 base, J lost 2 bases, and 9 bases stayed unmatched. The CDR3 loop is CASSQATGGFYTDTQYF. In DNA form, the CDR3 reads TGTGCCAGCAGCCAAGCGACGGGGGGATTTTACACAGATACGCAGTATTTT.

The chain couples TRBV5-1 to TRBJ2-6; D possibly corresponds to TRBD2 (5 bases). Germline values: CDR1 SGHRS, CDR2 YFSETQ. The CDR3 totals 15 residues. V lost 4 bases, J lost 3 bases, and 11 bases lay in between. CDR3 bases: TGCGCCAGCAGCATAGGACTTGGTGGGGCCAACGTCCTGACTTTC. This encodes CASSIGLGGANVLTF. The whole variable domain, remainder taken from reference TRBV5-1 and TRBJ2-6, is KAGVTQTPRYLIKTRGQQVTLSCSPISGHRSVSWYQQTPGQGLQFLFEYFSETQRNKGNFPGRFSGRQFSNSRSEMNVSTLELGDSALYLCASSIGLGGANVLTFGAGSRLTVL.

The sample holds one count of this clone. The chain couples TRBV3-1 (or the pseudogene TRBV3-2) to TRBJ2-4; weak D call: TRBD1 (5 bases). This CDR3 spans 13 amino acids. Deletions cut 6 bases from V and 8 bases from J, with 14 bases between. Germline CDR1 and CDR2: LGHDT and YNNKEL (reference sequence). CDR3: CASSLGRRDIQYF. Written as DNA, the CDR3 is TGTGCCAGCAGTCTGGGGCGTCGGGACATTCAGTACTTC.

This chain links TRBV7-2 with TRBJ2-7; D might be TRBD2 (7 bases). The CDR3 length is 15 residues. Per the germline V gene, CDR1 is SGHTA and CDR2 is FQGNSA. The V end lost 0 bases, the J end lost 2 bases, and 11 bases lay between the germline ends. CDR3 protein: CASSLAGGAPYEQYF. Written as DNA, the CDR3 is TGTGCCAGCAGCTTAGCGGGGGGGGCCCCCTACGAGCAGTACTTC.

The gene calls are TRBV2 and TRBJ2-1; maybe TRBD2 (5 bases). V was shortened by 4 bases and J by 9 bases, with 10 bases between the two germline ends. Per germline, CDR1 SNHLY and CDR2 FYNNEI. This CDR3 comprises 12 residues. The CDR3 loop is CASSAYAGEQFF. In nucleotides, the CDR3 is TGTGCCAGCAGTGCCTACGCGGGTGAGCAGTTCTTC. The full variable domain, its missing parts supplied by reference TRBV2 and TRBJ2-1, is EPEVTQTPSHQVTQMGQEVILRCVPISNHLYFYWYRQILGQKVEFLVSFYNNEISEKSEIFDDQFSVERPDGSNFTLKIRSTKLEDSAMYFCASSAYAGEQFFGPGTRLTVL.

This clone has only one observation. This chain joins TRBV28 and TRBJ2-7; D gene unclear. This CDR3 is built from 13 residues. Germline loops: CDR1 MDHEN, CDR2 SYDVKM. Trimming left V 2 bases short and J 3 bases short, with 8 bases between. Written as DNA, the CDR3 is TGTGCCAGCAGTTTAGGCGGCAGCTACGAGCAGTACTTC. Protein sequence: CASSLGGSYEQYF.

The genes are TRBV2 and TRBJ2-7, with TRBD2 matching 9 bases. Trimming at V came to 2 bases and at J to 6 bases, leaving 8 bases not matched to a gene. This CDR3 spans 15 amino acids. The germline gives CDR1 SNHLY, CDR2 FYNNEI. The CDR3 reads CASSETSAGGLEQYF. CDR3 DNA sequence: TGTGCCAGCAGTGAAACGAGTGCGGGGGGGCTCGAGCAGTACTTC.

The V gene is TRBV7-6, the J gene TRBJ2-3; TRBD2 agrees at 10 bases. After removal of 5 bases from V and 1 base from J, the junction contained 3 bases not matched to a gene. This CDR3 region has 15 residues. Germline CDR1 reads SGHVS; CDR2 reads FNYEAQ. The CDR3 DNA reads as TGTGCCAGCAGCACCGGGACTAGCGGCACAGATACGCAGTATTTT. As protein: CASSTGTSGTDTQYF.

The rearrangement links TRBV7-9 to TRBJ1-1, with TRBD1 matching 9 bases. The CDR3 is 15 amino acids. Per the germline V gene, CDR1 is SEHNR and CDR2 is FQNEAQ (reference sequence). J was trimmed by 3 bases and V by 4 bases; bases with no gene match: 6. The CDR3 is CASSSTGGLDTEAFF. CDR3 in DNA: TGTGCCAGCAGCTCGACAGGGGGATTGGACACTGAAGCTTTCTTT.

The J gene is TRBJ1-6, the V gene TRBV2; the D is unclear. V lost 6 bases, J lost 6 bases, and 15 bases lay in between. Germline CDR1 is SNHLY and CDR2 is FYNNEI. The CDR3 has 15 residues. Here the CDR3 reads CASSGQVGSNSPLHF. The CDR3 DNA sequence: TGTGCCAGCAGCGGTCAGGTGGGGAGTAATTCACCCCTCCACTTT.

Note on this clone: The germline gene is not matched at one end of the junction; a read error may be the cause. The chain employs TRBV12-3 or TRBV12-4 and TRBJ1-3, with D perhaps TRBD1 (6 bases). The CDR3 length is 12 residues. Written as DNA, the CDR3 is TGTGCCAGCAGCCATACAGGGAGAGTTATCCATTTT. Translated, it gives CASSHTGRVIHF.

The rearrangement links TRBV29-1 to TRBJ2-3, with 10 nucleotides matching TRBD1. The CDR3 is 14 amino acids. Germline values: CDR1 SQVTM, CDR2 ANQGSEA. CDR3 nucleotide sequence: TGCAGTGGAGCTACCGGGACAGGGGAAGATACGCAGTATTTT. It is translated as CSGATGTGEDTQYF.

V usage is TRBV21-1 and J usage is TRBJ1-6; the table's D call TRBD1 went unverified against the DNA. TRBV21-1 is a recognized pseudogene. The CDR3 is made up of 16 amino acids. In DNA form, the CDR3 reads TGTGCCAGCAGCAAAGGAGGAGACAGGGGTAATTCACCCCTCCACTTT. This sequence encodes CASSKGGDRGNSPLHF.

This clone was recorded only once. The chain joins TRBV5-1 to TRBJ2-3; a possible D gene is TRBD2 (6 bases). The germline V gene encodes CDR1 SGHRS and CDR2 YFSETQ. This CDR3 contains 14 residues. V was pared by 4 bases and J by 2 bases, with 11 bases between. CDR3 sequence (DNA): TGCGCCAGCAGCGGTACTAGCAACACAGATACGCAGTATTTT. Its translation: CASSGTSNTDTQYF.

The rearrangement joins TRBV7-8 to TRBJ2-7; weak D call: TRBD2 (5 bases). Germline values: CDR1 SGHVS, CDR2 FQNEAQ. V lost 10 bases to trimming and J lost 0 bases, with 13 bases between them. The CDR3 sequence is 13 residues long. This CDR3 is CATKLDYSYEQYF. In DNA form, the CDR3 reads TGTGCCACCAAATTAGACTACTCCTACGAGCAGTACTTC.

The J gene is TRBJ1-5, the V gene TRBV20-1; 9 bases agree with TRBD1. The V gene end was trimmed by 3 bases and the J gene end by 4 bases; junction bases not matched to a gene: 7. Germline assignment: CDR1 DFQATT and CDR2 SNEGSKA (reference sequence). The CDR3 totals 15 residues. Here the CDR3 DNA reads TGCAGTGCTAGTCCCGACAGGGGGAGGAATCAGCCCCAGCATTTT. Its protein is CSASPDRGRNQPQHF.

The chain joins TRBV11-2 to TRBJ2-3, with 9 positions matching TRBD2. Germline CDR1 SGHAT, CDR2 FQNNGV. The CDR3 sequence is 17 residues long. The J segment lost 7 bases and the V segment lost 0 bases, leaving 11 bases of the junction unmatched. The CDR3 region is CASSLDGGAGGMNTQYF. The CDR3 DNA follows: TGTGCCAGCAGCTTAGACGGGGGAGCGGGAGGAATGAATACGCAGTATTTT.

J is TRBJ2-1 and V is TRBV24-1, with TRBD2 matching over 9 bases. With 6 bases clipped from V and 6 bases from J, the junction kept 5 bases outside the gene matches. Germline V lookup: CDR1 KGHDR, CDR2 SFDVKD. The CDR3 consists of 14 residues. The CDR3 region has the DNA TGTGCCACCAGTATAGCGGGAGTAGTCAATGAGCAGTTCTTC. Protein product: CATSIAGVVNEQFF.

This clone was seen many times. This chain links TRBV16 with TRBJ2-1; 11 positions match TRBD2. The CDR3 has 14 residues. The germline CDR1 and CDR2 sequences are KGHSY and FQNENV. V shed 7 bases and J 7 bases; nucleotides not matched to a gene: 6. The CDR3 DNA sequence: TGTGCCAGCACCACTAGCGGGAGAGGGAATGAGCAGTTCTTC. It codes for CASTTSGRGNEQFF.

The CDR3 DNA follows: TGTGCCAGCAGTGTAAACAGGGGAGATAATTCACCCCTCCACTTT. Its protein is CASSVNRGDNSPLHF. The J gene is TRBJ1-6, the V gene TRBV27, with 7 bases aligning to TRBD1. The V segment lost 5 bases and the J segment 5 bases; nucleotides outside the gene matches: 6. Germline CDR1 and CDR2: MNHEY and SMNVEV (reference sequence). This CDR3 has 15 residues.

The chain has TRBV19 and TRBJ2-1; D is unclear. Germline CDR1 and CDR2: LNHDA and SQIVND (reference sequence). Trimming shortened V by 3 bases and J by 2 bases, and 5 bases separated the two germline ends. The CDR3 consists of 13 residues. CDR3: CASSIGTYNEQFF. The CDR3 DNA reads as TGTGCCAGTAGTATTGGCACCTACAATGAGCAGTTCTTC.

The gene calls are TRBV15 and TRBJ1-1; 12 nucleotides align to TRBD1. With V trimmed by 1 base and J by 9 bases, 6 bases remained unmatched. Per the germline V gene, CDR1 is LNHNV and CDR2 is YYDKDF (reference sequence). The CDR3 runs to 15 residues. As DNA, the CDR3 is TGTGCCACCAGCAGAGTTGGGACAGGGGGCCTGAAAGCTTTCTTT. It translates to CATSRVGTGGLKAFF. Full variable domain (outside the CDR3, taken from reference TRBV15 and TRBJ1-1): DAMVIQNPRYQVTQFGKPVTLSCSQTLNHNVMYWYQQKSSQAPKLLFHYYDKDFNNEADTPDNFQSRRPNTSFCFLDIRSPGLGDTAMYLCATSRVGTGGLKAFFGQGTRLTVV.

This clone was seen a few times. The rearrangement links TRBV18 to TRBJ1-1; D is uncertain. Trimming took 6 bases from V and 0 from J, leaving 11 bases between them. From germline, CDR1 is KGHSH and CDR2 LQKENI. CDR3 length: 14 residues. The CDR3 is CASSGGVLNTEAFF. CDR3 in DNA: TGTGCCAGCTCCGGCGGCGTTCTGAACACTGAAGCTTTCTTT.

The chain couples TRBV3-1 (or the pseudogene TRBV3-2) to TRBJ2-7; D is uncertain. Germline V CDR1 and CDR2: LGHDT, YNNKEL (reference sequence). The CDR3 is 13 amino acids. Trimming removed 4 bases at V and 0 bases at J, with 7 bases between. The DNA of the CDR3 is TGTGCCAGCAGCCTTAGCAGCTCCTACGAGCAGTACTTC. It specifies CASSLSSSYEQYF.